This section outlines one T cell receptor beta chain sequence together with its context. As yet, its antigen is unknown. These data come from a study of long-term antiretroviral therapy in people with HIV. Regarding the study as a whole: The data indicate that diversity increased after ART but remained below transplant donor controls. All time points showed a repertoire dominated by clones expanded before ART.

HIV-positive participants all received treatment in the United States. Germline V gene sequence: CDR1 SGHNT, CDR2 YYREEE (reference sequence). Trimming removed 4 bases from V and 8 bases from J; junction bases left unmatched: 13. The CDR3 consists of 16 residues. The run of the v3.0 immunoSEQ assay was at survey level. Clones were read by immunoSEQ multiplex PCR, and TCRdb kept only the in-frame ones, dropping some. The sample includes just over 20,000 clones, 70% to 80% of them seen just once. This TCR was sampled from a woman aged 40 to 50 with HIV. J is TRBJ2-1 and V is TRBV5-4; 9 bases fit TRBD2. The source material was unsorted PBMCs, sampled 4.1 years after starting antiretroviral therapy. In DNA form, the CDR3 reads TGTGCCAGCAGCCCCGGTGGGGCTAGCGGGACGGATGAGCAGTTCTTC. Its protein is CASSPGGASGTDEQFF.